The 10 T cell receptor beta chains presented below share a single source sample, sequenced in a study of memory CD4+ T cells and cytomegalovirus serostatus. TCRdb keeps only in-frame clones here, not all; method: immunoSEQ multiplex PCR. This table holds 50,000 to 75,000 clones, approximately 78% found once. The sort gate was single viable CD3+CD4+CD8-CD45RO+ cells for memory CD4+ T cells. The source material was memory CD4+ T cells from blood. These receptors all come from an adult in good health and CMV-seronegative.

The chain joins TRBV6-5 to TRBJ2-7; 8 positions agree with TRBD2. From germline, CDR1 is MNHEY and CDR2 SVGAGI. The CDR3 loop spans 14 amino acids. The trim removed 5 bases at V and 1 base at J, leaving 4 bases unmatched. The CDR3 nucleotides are TGTGCCAGCAGTCGGAGCGGGAGATCCTACGAGCAGTACTTC. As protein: CASSRSGRSYEQYF.

CDR3 sequence: CASSYLRDYGYTF. The DNA of the CDR3 is TGTGCCAGCAGTTACCTACGCGACTATGGCTACACCTTC. The chain uses TRBV6-5 and TRBJ1-2; D call uncertain. CDR3 length: 13 residues. V was clipped by 2 bases and J by 3 bases, with 7 bases between them. Germline CDR1 MNHEY, CDR2 SVGAGI.

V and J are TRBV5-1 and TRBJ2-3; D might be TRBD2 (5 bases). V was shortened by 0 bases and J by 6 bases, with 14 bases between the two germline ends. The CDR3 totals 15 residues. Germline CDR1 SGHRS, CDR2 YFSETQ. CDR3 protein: CASSLDLTSSDTQYF. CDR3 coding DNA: TGCGCCAGCAGCTTGGACCTAACTAGTTCGGATACGCAGTATTTT.

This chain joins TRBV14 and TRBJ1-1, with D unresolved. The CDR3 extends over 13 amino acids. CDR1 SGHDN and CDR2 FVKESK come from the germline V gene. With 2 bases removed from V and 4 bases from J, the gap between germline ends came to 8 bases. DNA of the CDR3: TGTGCCAGCAGCCAAAGGACTTTCACTGAAGCTTTCTTT. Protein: CASSQRTFTEAFF.

The CDR3 sequence is CSVSGGGGDQPQHF. Here the CDR3 DNA reads TGCAGCGTCTCGGGTGGGGGGGGAGATCAGCCCCAGCATTTT. The V gene is TRBV29-1, the J gene TRBJ1-5; TRBD1 might be the D (5 bases). The CDR3 is 14 residues long. The V and J ends lost 6 bases and 5 bases respectively, with 17 bases between them. Germline V gene data show CDR1 as SQVTM and CDR2 as ANQGSEA. Full variable domain (outside the CDR3, taken from reference TRBV29-1 and TRBJ1-5): SAVISQKPSRDICQRGTSLTIQCQVDSQVTMMFWYRQQPGQSLTLIATANQGSEATYESGFVIDKFPISRPNLTFSTLTVSNMSPEDSSIYLCSVSGGGGDQPQHFGDGTRLSIL.

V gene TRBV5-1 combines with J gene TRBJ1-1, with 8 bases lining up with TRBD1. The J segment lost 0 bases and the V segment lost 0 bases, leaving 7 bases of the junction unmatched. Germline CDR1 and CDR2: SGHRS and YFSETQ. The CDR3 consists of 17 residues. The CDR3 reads CASSLAQGALLNTEAFF. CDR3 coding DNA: TGCGCCAGCAGCTTGGCGCAGGGGGCACTTTTGAACACTGAAGCTTTCTTT.

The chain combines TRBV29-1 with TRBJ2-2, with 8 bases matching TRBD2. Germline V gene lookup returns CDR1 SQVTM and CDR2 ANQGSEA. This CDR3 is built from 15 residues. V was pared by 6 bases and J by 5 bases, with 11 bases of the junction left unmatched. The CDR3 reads CSVAAGGAKTGELFF. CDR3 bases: TGCAGCGTAGCCGCCGGGGGGGCCAAAACCGGGGAGCTGTTTTTT.

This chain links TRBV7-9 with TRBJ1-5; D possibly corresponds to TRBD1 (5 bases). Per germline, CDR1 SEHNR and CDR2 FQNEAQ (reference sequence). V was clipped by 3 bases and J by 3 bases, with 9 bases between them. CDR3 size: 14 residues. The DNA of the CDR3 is TGTGCCAGCAGCTTTGAACAGGACAATCAGCCCCAGCATTTT. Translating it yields CASSFEQDNQPQHF.

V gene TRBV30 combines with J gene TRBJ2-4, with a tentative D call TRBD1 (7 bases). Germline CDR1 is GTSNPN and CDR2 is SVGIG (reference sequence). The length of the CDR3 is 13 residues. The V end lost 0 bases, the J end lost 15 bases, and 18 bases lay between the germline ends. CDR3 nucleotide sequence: TGTGCCTGGAGTGTAGGGAGACAGGGAGGAGGGTACTTC. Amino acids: CAWSVGRQGGGYF.

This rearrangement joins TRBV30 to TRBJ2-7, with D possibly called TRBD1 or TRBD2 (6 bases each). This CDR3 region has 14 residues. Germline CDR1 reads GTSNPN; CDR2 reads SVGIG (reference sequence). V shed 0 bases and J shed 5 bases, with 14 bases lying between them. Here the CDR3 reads CAWSVGGPLNEQYF. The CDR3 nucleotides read TGTGCCTGGAGTGTAGGGGGGCCCTTGAACGAGCAGTACTTC.